The clone carrying this T cell receptor beta chain has more than one count but fewer than ten. This entry belongs to a study of blood T cell repertoires in COVID-19. V was cut by 6 bases and J by 0 bases, with 8 bases left in between. Germline V gene lookup returns CDR1 SNHLY and CDR2 FYNNEI. The CDR3 is 13 amino acids. Sequenced by immunoSEQ multiplex PCR; TCRdb stores in-frame clones only, minus some. The table records about 260,000 clones, more than 80% of them present only once. Sequencing used PBMCs or T cells enriched from blood (not recorded which). This TCR was sampled from a woman younger than 35 who had recovered from COVID-19. The chain links TRBV2 to TRBJ1-1, with D perhaps matching TRBD1 (5 bases). The CDR3 DNA reads TGTGCCAGCAGGACAGACTTGAACACTGAAGCTTTCTTT. Its translation is CASRTDLNTEAFF.